Listed here is a single TCR beta chain. Its antigen is as yet unknown. The time point is: pretreatment peripheral blood. Sample contribution per patient ranged from 1 to 8, covering pretreatment and on-treatment. The sample comes from a study of PD-L1 blockade in urothelial cancer. The wider study: Patients started atezolizumab around 2014, 1,200 mg intravenously every 3 weeks. The median T cell count in blood samples was 140,000 to 150,000. General study points: Tumor-associated clones in blood expanded more at 3 weeks in durable-benefit patients.

Trimming cost V 1 base and J 8 bases, with 14 bases left between them. The CDR3 spans 13 residues. Per germline, CDR1 SQVTM and CDR2 ANQGSEA. The assay was immunoSEQ multiplex PCR, and TCRdb's table has in-frame clones only and misses some. The sample has about 87,000 clones; roughly 84% are singletons. The sequence was obtained from a man aged 60 to 69 with urothelial cancer. The source was PBMCs, collected around atezolizumab (anti-PD-L1) treatment. V is TRBV29-1 and J is TRBJ1-2; D unclear. The CDR3 loop reads CSVEGRGWNGYTF. DNA for the CDR3: TGCAGCGTTGAAGGGCGGGGATGGAACGGCTACACCTTC.